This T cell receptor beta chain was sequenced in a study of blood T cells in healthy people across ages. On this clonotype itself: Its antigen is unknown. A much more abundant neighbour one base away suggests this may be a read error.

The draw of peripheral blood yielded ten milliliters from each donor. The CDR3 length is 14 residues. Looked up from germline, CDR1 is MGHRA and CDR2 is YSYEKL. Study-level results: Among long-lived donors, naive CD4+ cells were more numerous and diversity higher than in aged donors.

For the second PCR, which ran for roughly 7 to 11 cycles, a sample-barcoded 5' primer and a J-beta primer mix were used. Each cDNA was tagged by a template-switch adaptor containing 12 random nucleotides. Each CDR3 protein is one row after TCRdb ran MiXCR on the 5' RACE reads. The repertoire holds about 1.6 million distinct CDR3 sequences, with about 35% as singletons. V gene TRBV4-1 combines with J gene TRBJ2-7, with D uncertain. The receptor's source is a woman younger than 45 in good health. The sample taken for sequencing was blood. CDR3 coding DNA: TGCGCCAGCAGCCAAGGCGCGGTCTCCTACGAGCGGTACTTC. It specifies CASSQGAVSYERYF.